This TCR beta chain was sequenced in a study of technical replicates of blood from several donors. This clone was observed a few times. Sequencing used immunoSEQ multiplex PCR; TCRdb keeps in-frame clones, though not all of them. The table records tens of thousands of clones, about 81% of them present only once. With 8 bases clipped from V and 6 bases from J, the junction kept 8 bases outside the gene matches. Looked up from germline, CDR1 is SNHLY and CDR2 is FYNNEI. The CDR3 is 13 residues long. The rearrangement joins TRBV2 to TRBJ2-7; 9 bases fit TRBD1. Material for sequencing was PBMCs. The TCR was taken from a human donor in good health. Some clones in this sample may be carry-over from other donors' samples. This CDR3 reads CASGGQGQREQYF. The CDR3 DNA follows: TGTGCCAGCGGGGGACAGGGTCAACGCGAGCAGTACTTC.